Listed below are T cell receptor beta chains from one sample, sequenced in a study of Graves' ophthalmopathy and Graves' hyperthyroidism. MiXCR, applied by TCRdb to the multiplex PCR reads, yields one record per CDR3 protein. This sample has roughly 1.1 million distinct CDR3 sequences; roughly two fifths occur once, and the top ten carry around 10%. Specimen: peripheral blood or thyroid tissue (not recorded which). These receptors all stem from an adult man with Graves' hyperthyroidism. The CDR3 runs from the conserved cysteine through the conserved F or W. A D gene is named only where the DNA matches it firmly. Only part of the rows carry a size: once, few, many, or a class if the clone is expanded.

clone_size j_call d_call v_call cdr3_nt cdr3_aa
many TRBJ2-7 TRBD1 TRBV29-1 TGCAGCGTTAGTCCGGGACAGGGGTTCTACGAGCAGTACTTC CSVSPGQGFYEQYF
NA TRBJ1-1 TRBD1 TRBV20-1 TGCAGTGCTATCGACAGGGTGAACACTGAAGCTTTCTTT CSAIDRVNTEAFF
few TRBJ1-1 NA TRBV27 TGTGCCAGCAGTTTATCGACGCGGTTGAACACTGAAGCTTTCTTT CASSLSTRLNTEAFF
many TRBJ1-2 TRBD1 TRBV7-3 TGTGCCAGCAGCTTAGGGACAGAATATGGCTACACCTTC CASSLGTEYGYTF
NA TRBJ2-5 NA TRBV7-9 TGTGCCAGCAGCTCGCAACGGGAGACCCAGTACTTC CASSSQRETQYF
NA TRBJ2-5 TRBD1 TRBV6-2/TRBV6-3 TGTGCCAGCACCTTAGACAGGGCTTATCAAGAGACCCAGTACTTC CASTLDRAYQETQYF
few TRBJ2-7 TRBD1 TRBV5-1 TGCGCCAGCAGCTTGGATGCAACAGGGGAGACTACGAGAGAGCAGTACTTC CASSLDATGETTREQYF
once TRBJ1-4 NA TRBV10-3 TGTGCCATCAGTGGGCTTGGGGAAAAACTGTTTTTT CAISGLGEKLFF
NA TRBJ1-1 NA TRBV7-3 TGTGCCAGCAGCGCTAAATACGACACTGAAGCTTTCTTT CASSAKYDTEAFF
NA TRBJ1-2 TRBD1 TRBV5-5 TGTGCCAGCAGCTTAGGGGACAGGGGAGTCGGCTACACCTTC CASSLGDRGVGYTF
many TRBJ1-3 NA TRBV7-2 TGTGCCAGCAGCTTAGGGGCCAGAAACACCATATATTTT CASSLGARNTIYF
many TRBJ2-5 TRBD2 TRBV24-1 TGTGCCACCAGTGCCCTTATCGGCGGGAGCGAGGAGACCCAGTACTTC CATSALIGGSEETQYF
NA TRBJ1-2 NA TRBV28 TGTGCCAGCACCGCCTTAGGGGATGGCTACATCTTC CASTALGDGYIF
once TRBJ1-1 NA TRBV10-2 TGCGCCAGCAGTGAATATGGCGGGGGGGGCACTGAAGCTTTCTTT CASSEYGGGGTEAFF
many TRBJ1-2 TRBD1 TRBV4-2 TGTGCCAGCAGCCAGCCTTGGGACAGGGTTCATGGCTACACCTTC CASSQPWDRVHGYTF
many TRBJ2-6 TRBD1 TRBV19 TGTGCCTCTCGGACAGGGGGCTCTGGGGCCAACGTCCTGACTTTC CASRTGGSGANVLTF
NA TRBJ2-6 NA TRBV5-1 TGCGCCAGCAGCTTGTTTCAGGGCACCTCTGGGGCCAACGTCCTGACTTTC CASSLFQGTSGANVLTF
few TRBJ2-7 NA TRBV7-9 TGTGCCAGCAGCAAAGAAGGAGTTAGGTACGAGCAGTACTTC CASSKEGVRYEQYF
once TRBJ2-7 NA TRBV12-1 TGTGCCAGCAGCTTAGCGCAAGTCGACTACGAGCAGTACTTC CASSLAQVDYEQYF
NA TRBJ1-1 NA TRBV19 TGTGCCAGTAGTATAAATGCGGTCGGGAACACTGAAGCTTTCTTT CASSINAVGNTEAFF
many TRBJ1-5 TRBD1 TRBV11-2 TGTGCCAGCAGCGCACAGGGGTATAGCAATCAGCCCCAGCATTTT CASSAQGYSNQPQHF
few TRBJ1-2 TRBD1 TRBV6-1 TGTGCCAGCAGGACCGGGACAGTGGCCTATGGCTACACCTTC CASRTGTVAYGYTF
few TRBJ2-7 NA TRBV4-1 TGCGCCAGCAGCCCGGGTGCGGATATGACCTACGAGCAGTACTTC CASSPGADMTYEQYF
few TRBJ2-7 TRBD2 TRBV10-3 TGTGCCAGCAGATACGGTAGCGGGACCTCGGGGTTGTCCTACGAGCAGTACTTC CASRYGSGTSGLSYEQYF
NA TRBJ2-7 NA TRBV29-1 TGCAGCGTTGGGGGGGGGCGCCCCTACGAGCAGTACTTC CSVGGGRPYEQYF
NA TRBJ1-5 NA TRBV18 TGTGCCAGCTCACCAACCGGGGGATTCCAGCATTTT CASSPTGGFQHF
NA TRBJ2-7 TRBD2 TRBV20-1 TGCAGTGGCGCACTAGCGGGGGATCCCTACGAGCAGTACTTC CSGALAGDPYEQYF
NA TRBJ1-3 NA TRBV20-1 TGCAGTACTAGGGCTGACGGCGGAGGAAACACCATATATTTT CSTRADGGGNTIYF
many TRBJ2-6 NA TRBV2 TGTGCCAGCGGCGGATCTGGGGCCAACGTCCTGACTTTC CASGGSGANVLTF
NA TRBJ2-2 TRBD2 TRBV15 TGTGCCACCAGCAGAGATGACCTGCGGGGGGGGGAGCTGTTTTTT CATSRDDLRGGELFF
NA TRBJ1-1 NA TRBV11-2 TGTGCCAGCAGCCCCCGGACCCCTGCCACTGAAGCTTTCTTT CASSPRTPATEAFF